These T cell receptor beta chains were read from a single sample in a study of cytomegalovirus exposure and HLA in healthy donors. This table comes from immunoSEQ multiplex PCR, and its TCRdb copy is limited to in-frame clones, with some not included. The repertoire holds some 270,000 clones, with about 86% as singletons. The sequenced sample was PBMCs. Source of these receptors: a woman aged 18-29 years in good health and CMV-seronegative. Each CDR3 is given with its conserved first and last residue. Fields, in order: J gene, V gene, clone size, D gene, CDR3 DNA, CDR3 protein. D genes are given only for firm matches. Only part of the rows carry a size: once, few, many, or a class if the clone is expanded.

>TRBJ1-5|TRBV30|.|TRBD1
TGTGCCTGGAGTGGAGGGGGACAGGGGATTTCTGGCAATCAGCCCCAGCATTTT
CAWSGGGQGISGNQPQHF
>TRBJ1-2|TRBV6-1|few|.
TGTGCCAGCAGTGAAGCGGGCGGGAACTATGGCTACACCTTC
CASSEAGGNYGYTF
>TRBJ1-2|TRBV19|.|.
TGTGCCAGTACCGCGATGGTGGGTCTGGAGGCTGGCTACACCTTC
CASTAMVGLEAGYTF
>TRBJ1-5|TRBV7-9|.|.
TGTGCCAGCAGCTTAGGTGGCGGGGGCAATCAGCCCCAGCATTTT
CASSLGGGGNQPQHF
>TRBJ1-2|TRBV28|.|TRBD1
TGTGCCAGCAGTACCCGACAGGGGGCATGGGGCTACACCTTC
CASSTRQGAWGYTF
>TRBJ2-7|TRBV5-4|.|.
TGTGCCAGCAGCTTCGAGGAGAAAAGCTCCTACGAGCAGTACTTC
CASSFEEKSSYEQYF
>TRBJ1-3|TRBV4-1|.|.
TGCGCCAGCAGCCAAGGAGCTGGAAACACCATATATTTT
CASSQGAGNTIYF
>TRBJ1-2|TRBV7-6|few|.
TGTGCCAGCAGCTTAGGTAGCTCCTACACCTTC
CASSLGSSYTF
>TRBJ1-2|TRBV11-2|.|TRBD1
TGTGCCAGCCGCGAGCTCGGACAGGCTTCTGGCTACACCTTC
CASRELGQASGYTF
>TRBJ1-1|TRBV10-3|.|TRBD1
TGTGCCATCAGTGGTCGACAGGGGAGTGGCACTGAAGCTTTCTTT
CAISGRQGSGTEAFF
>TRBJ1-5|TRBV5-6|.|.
TGTGCCAGCAGCTCAGACCGGACAGATAGCAATCAGCCCCAGCATTTT
CASSSDRTDSNQPQHF
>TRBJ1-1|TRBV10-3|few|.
TGTGCCATCAGTGAGGCTCAGGGAGAAGCTTTCTTT
CAISEAQGEAFF
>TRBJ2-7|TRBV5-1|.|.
TGCGCCAGCAGCTTGCGATCGGGGGACTCCTACGAGCAGTACTTC
CASSLRSGDSYEQYF
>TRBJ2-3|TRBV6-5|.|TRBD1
TGTGCCAGCAGGCCCGGGGACAGGGGGCAGGATACGCAGTATTTT
CASRPGDRGQDTQYF
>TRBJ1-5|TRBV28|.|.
TGTGCCAGCAACAGATATAGCAATCAGCCCCAGCATTTT
CASNRYSNQPQHF
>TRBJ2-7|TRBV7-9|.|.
TGTGCCAGCAGTCCATTTCCCGCGGGGACGGAGAGCTCCTACGAGCAGTACTTC
CASSPFPAGTESSYEQYF
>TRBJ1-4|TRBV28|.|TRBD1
TGTGCCAGCAGTTGGGACAGGATGTTTTTT
CASSWDRMFF
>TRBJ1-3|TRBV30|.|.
TGTGCCTGGAGTGTATTGGGGGCCGGAAACACCATATATTTT
CAWSVLGAGNTIYF
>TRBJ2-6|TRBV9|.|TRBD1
TGTGCCAGCAGCGCCCACCAAACAGGGGGGTCTGGGGCCAACGTCCTGACTTTC
CASSAHQTGGSGANVLTF
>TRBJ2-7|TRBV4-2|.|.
TGTGCCAGCAGCCAAGATAGTGGGGGCCCCCTAGTCGAGCAGTACTTC
CASSQDSGGPLVEQYF
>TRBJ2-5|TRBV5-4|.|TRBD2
TGTGCCAGCAAAACTGGGCCTAGCGGGAGGAGGGAGACCCAGTACTTC
CASKTGPSGRRETQYF
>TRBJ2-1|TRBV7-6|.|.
TGTGCCAGCAGGTCTGGCGGCCCCAGCTCCTACAATGAGCAGTTCTTC
CASRSGGPSSYNEQFF
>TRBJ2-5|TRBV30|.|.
TGTGCCTGGAGCGGGGGGCGAGAGACCCAGTACTTC
CAWSGGRETQYF
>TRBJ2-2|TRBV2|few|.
TGTGCCAGCAGTATACCGGGACAAAACACCGGGGAGCTGTTTTTT
CASSIPGQNTGELFF
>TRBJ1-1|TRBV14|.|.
TGTGCCAGCAGCCAAGATTTGGGGGGCACTGAAGCTTTCTTT
CASSQDLGGTEAFF
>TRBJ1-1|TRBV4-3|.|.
TGCGCCAGCAGCCATCAGGAGGGGAACACTGAAGCTTTCTTT
CASSHQEGNTEAFF
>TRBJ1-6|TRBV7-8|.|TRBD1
TGTGCCAGCAGCGCGAGGACAGGGAATTATTCACCCCTCCACTTT
CASSARTGNYSPLHF
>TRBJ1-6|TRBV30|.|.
TGTGCTACAATCTTAAAGGGGAGGGCCCCTCGGAGGGGAGACGATTCACCCCTCCACTTT
CATILKGRAPRRGDDSPLHF
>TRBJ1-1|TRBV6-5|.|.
TGTGCCAGCAGTCGAAATCGGGGGAACACTGAAGCTTTCTTT
CASSRNRGNTEAFF
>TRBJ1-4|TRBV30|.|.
TGTGCCTGGAGTACCGCTGAGGGGGGGGAAAAACTGTTTTTT
CAWSTAEGGEKLFF
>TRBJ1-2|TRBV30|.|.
TGTGCCTGGAGATACAGGGCCCCTTGGGGCTACACCTTC
CAWRYRAPWGYTF
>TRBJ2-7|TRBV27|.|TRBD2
TGTGCCAGCAGCCTCCTAGGACTAGCGGGTACCTACGAGCAGTACTTC
CASSLLGLAGTYEQYF
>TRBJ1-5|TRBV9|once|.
TGTGCCAGCAGCGTAGTTGACGGGGGTCAGCCCCAGCATTTT
CASSVVDGGQPQHF
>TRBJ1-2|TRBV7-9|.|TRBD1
TGTGCCAGCAGCTCCCTGACAGGGGCGAAGGGCTACACCTTC
CASSSLTGAKGYTF
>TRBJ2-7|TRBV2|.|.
TGTGCCAGCAGTGAAGGACAGGTCTCCTACGAGCAGTACTTC
CASSEGQVSYEQYF
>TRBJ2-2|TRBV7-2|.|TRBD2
TGTGCCAGCAGCTTGTCGCTCTTTAGCGGGAGGGCCAGCACCGGGGAGCTGTTTTTT
CASSLSLFSGRASTGELFF
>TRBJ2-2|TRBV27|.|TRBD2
TGTGCCAGCAGTTTATCCGGCGGGGAGGGCACCGGGGAGCTGTTTTTT
CASSLSGGEGTGELFF
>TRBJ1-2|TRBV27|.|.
TGTGCCAGCAGTTTAACGGTCGGTAACTATGGCTACACCTTC
CASSLTVGNYGYTF
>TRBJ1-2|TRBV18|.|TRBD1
TGTGCCAGCTCACCGGGGACAGCTGGCAACTATGGCTACACCTTC
CASSPGTAGNYGYTF
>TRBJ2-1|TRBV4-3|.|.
TGCGCCAGCAGCCAAGGTTACAGCTCCTACAATGAGCAGTTCTTC
CASSQGYSSYNEQFF
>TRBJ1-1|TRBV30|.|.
TGTGCCTGGAGTGTACATGGCACTGAAGCTTTCTTT
CAWSVHGTEAFF
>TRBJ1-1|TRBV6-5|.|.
TGTGCCAGCAGTTCCGGGACAACAGAAGCTTTCTTT
CASSSGTTEAFF
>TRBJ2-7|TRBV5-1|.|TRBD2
TGCGCCAGCAGCTTGTCACTAGCGGGCCCCTACGAGCAGTACTTC
CASSLSLAGPYEQYF